The 25 T cell receptor beta chains presented below share a single source sample, sequenced in a study of Tregs in tolerant kidney transplant recipients. This table comes from immunoSEQ multiplex PCR, and its TCRdb copy is limited to in-frame clones, with some not included. The sample includes 20,000 to 30,000 clones. Recipients received nonmyeloablative bone marrow transplants from related graft donors, with transient mixed chimerism. Sequenced here: CD4+ T cells from blood (PBMCs), sampled 6 months after the transplant. These receptors all come from a human patient who received a combined kidney and bone marrow transplant. The T cells may come from the graft donor.

Concerning this clone: The read comes to an end 3 residues before the CDR3 does, leaving the germline J gene to fill in the end. The chain uses TRBV20-1 and TRBJ1-2, with TRBD1 as a possible D gene (6 bases). Germline V gene data show CDR1 as DFQATT and CDR2 as SNEGSKA (reference sequence). The CDR3 sequence is 15 residues long. The V gene lost 1 base and the J gene lost 3 bases, with 15 bases spanning the gap. CDR3 DNA (partial): TGCAGTGCTAGAGGCTGGACAGCGGAGGACTATGGC. Its translation: CSARGWTAEDYG. In full, the CDR3 reads CSARGWTAEDYGYTF.

Concerning this clone: The sequence runs out 3 residues before the end of the CDR3; the remainder is reconstructed from the germline J gene. The chain joins TRBV11-2 to TRBJ2-1; weak D call: TRBD1 (6 bases). This CDR3 is 15 amino acids long. V was cut by 1 base and J by 5 bases, with 12 bases left in between. The germline CDR1 and CDR2 sequences are SGHAT and FQNNGV. CDR3 protein: CASSLGSGTHNEQFF. The DNA read from the CDR3 is TGTGCCAGCAGCTTAGGGTCCGGGACACACAATGAG.

A note on this clone: The read ends 3 residues shy of where the CDR3 ends; the end is completed using the germline J gene. The V gene is TRBV5-5, the J gene TRBJ1-1; D is possibly TRBD1 (6 bases). The CDR3 extends over 15 amino acids. V was trimmed by 4 bases and J by 3 bases, leaving 16 bases between them. CDR1 and CDR2 from the germline V gene are SGHKS and YYEKEE (reference sequence). The chain's CDR3 is CASSPRWKGDTEAFF. CDR3 bases read: TGTGCCAGCAGCCCCCGGTGGAAGGGGGACACTGAA. Combining the CDR3 with reference TRBV5-5 and TRBJ1-1 gives the whole variable domain DAGVTQSPTHLIKTRGQQVTLRCSPISGHKSVSWYQQVLGQGPQFIFQYYEKEERGRGNFPDRFSARQFPNYSSELNVNALLLGDSALYLCASSPRWKGDTEAFFGQGTRLTVV.

As regards this clone: The sequenced fragment ends 3 residues before the CDR3 boundary, so the rest is inferred from the germline J gene. The chain couples TRBV20-1 to TRBJ2-2, with D possibly TRBD1 on 6 matching bases. The V and J ends lost 0 bases and 5 bases respectively, with 16 bases between them. The CDR3 length is 16 residues. Germline loops: CDR1 DFQATT, CDR2 SNEGSKA (reference sequence). The CDR3 loop reads CSARDRAGVWTGELFF. The sequenced CDR3 bases are TGCAGTGCTAGAGATAGGGCAGGGGTATGGACCGGGGAG.

Notes on this clone: The read falls 3 residues short of the CDR3 end, and the missing part is taken from the germline J gene. This chain connects TRBV5-4 to TRBJ2-2, with D possibly matching TRBD2 (6 bases). Germline CDR1 and CDR2: SGHNT and YYREEE (reference sequence). Trimming removed 5 bases from V and 7 bases from J, with 18 bases in between. CDR3 length equals 15 residues. The CDR3: CASRRGQSPGGELFF. CDR3 DNA (partial): TGTGCCAGCAGGCGGGGCCAGTCCCCGGGCGGGGAG.

Comments on this clone: The read terminates 3 residues before the CDR3 end, so the remaining end is supplied by the germline J gene. This sequence joins TRBV30 and TRBJ1-1, with D uncertain. The CDR3 consists of 11 residues. CDR1 GTSNPN and CDR2 SVGIG come from the germline V gene (reference sequence). CDR3 DNA, as far as it was read: TGTGCCTGGTCAGGATTTCGAGAG. Protein product: CAWSGFRE. The full CDR3 protein is CAWSGFREAFF.

Remarks on this clone: The CDR3 goes on 3 residues after the read ends, and that part is filled in from the germline J gene. The chain uses TRBV7-8 and TRBJ2-7; 9 positions agree with TRBD1. Trimming at V came to 5 bases and at J to 2 bases, leaving 10 bases not matched to a gene. From germline, CDR1 is SGHVS and CDR2 FQNEAQ. The CDR3 is 16 residues long. CDR3 bases read: TGTGCCAGCAGCACCGGACAGGGGCGCGCTACCTACGAG. Translated: CASSTGQGRATYE. The full CDR3 protein reads CASSTGQGRATYEQYF.

Regarding this clone: The read terminates 3 residues before the CDR3 end, so the remaining end is supplied by the germline J gene. The chain couples TRBV19 to TRBJ1-2; TRBD1 matches at 7 bases. J lost 1 base, V lost 4 bases, and 6 bases had no gene match. Germline values: CDR1 LNHDA, CDR2 SQIVND (reference sequence). The CDR3 length is 15 residues. CDR3 in amino acids: CASSTGDSVNYGYTF. The part of the CDR3 DNA that was read is TGTGCCAGTAGTACCGGGGACAGCGTTAACTATGGC. Looking up the rest from reference TRBV19 and TRBJ1-2 gives the full variable domain: DGGITQSPKYLFRKEGQNVTLSCEQNLNHDAMYWYRQDPGQGLRLIYYSQIVNDFQKGDIAEGYSVSREKKESFPLTVTSAQKNPTAFYLCASSTGDSVNYGYTFGSGTRLTVV.

Concerning this clone: The CDR3 extends 3 residues past the end of the read, so its final part is completed from the germline J gene. The chain is built from TRBV30 and TRBJ2-3, with D unclear. CDR3 length: 14 residues. The V end was cut by 1 base, the J end by 0 bases, with 8 bases between. The germline V gene encodes CDR1 GTSNPN and CDR2 SVGIG (reference sequence). CDR3 region: CAWSGGFSTDTQYF. Incomplete CDR3 DNA: TGTGCCTGGAGTGGCGGCTTCAGCACAGATACG.

Worth noting for this clone: The read is 3 residues too short to cover the CDR3 end, so that end is filled in from the germline J gene. The gene calls are TRBV18 and TRBJ1-1; TRBD1 matches at 7 bases. The V gene end was trimmed by 1 base and the J gene end by 5 bases; junction bases not matched to a gene: 13. Germline values: CDR1 KGHSH, CDR2 LQKENI. The CDR3 runs to 17 residues. The part of the CDR3 DNA that was read is TGTGCCAGCTCACCACTGACAGGGACAACATGGGGGACTGAA. It is translated as CASSPLTGTTWGTE. The whole CDR3 reads CASSPLTGTTWGTEAFF.

Notes on this clone: Read data end 3 residues before the CDR3 end; the end is taken from the germline J gene. V and J are TRBV11-2 and TRBJ2-7; 8 bases map to TRBD2. V trimming: 7 bases; J trimming: 3 bases; junction bases outside the gene matches: 5. Germline V gene sequence: CDR1 SGHAT, CDR2 FQNNGV. The CDR3 has 13 residues. CDR3 DNA (partial): TGTGCCAGCAAGCTAGCGGGCGTCTACGAG. It is translated as CASKLAGVYE. The complete CDR3 sequence is CASKLAGVYEQYF.

Details on this clone: The CDR3 end lies 3 residues beyond the end of the read and is filled in from the germline J gene. This sequence joins TRBV2 and TRBJ1-5; D possibly corresponds to TRBD1 (5 bases). V was shortened by 4 bases and J by 0 bases, with 7 bases between the two germline ends. Germline V gives CDR1 SNHLY, CDR2 FYNNEI. This CDR3 has 14 amino acids. The CDR3 loop reads CASSVRASNQPQHF. Incomplete CDR3 DNA: TGTGCCAGCAGTGTCAGGGCTAGCAATCAGCCC.

A remark on this clone: The read ends 3 residues shy of where the CDR3 ends; the end is completed using the germline J gene. The J gene is TRBJ2-2, the V gene TRBV5-4; 8 bases match TRBD1. V shed 6 bases, J shed 4 bases, and the junction held 5 bases outside the gene matches. This CDR3 region has 14 residues. CDR1 is SGHNT, CDR2 YYREEE, per germline (reference sequence). Partial CDR3 DNA: TGTGCCAGCACCTACAGGGGGGCCACCGGGGAG. Protein: CASTYRGATGE. The entire CDR3 reads CASTYRGATGELFF.

Details on this clone: The sequence runs out 3 residues before the end of the CDR3; the remainder is reconstructed from the germline J gene. The gene calls are TRBV5-1 and TRBJ1-2, with 10 bases lining up with TRBD1. Trimming removed 3 bases from V and 3 bases from J; junction bases left unmatched: 8. This CDR3 is 16 amino acids long. CDR1 SGHRS and CDR2 YFSETQ come from the germline V gene. Partial CDR3 DNA: TGCGCCAGCAGCTCCTCGACAGGGGGCTATTACTATGGC. Translated, it gives CASSSSTGGYYYG. The CDR3 in its entirety is CASSSSTGGYYYGYTF. The variable domain in full, completed from reference TRBV5-1 and TRBJ1-2, reads KAGVTQTPRYLIKTRGQQVTLSCSPISGHRSVSWYQQTPGQGLQFLFEYFSETQRNKGNFPGRFSGRQFSNSRSEMNVSTLELGDSALYLCASSSSTGGYYYGYTFGSGTRLTVV.

In regard to this clone: The CDR3 goes on 3 residues after the read ends, and that part is filled in from the germline J gene. The chain employs TRBV13 and TRBJ2-3, with 15 bases that match TRBD2. The germline V gene has CDR1 PRHDT and CDR2 FYEKMQ (reference sequence). J lost 2 bases, V lost 2 bases, and 11 bases had no gene match. CDR3 length: 20 amino acids. The sequenced part of the CDR3 DNA is TGTGCCAGCAGCTTAATCGGACTAGCGGGAGGGGGCCACTTCACAGATACG. It yields the protein CASSLIGLAGGGHFTDT. The whole CDR3 sequence reads CASSLIGLAGGGHFTDTQYF.

As concerns this clone: The read stops 3 residues short of the end of the CDR3; the missing end is completed from the germline J gene. The V and J genes are TRBV5-5 and TRBJ2-2; D uncertain. The CDR3 has 15 amino acids. In germline, CDR1 is SGHKS, CDR2 YYEKEE (reference sequence). V was cut by 2 bases and J by 1 base, with 9 bases left in between. The sequenced CDR3 bases are TGTGCCAGCAGCTTCACAGTGTGGAACACCGGGGAG. This encodes CASSFTVWNTGE. The CDR3 reads in full as CASSFTVWNTGELFF.

The CDR3 sequence is CASSWTGGYNEQFF. The CDR3 bases that were read are TGCGCCAGCAGCTGGACAGGGGGTTACAATGAG. This rearrangement joins TRBV5-1 to TRBJ2-1; 10 nucleotides agree with TRBD1. The CDR3 end lies 3 residues beyond the end of the read and is filled in from the germline J gene. Germline V gene data show CDR1 as SGHRS and CDR2 as YFSETQ. V trimming: 3 bases; J trimming: 4 bases; junction bases outside the gene matches: 1. The CDR3 is 14 residues long.

Incomplete CDR3 DNA: TGCAGTGCCCCAAACCCCGACAGGTACAATGAG. It specifies CSAPNPDRYNE. The entire CDR3 protein reads CSAPNPDRYNEQFF. The J gene is TRBJ2-1, the V gene TRBV20-1; tentative D call: TRBD1 (6 bases). The read gets to within 3 residues of the CDR3 end, and the germline J gene fills in the rest. This CDR3 has 14 amino acids. The V end lost 6 bases, the J end lost 4 bases, and 16 bases lay between the germline ends. In germline, CDR1 is DFQATT, CDR2 SNEGSKA (reference sequence).

Regarding this clone: The read terminates 3 residues before the CDR3 end, so the remaining end is supplied by the germline J gene. V is TRBV18 and J is TRBJ2-2; 8 bases align to TRBD1. In germline, CDR1 is KGHSH, CDR2 LQKENI. Losses at the gene ends were 0 bases for V and 7 bases for J; bases not matched to a gene: 4. The CDR3 loop spans 15 amino acids. CDR3 sequence: CASSPPNRGSGELFF. The sequenced part of the CDR3 DNA is TGTGCCAGCTCACCACCGAACAGGGGGAGCGGGGAG.

About this clone: The read ends 3 residues before the CDR3 terminus; that terminus is restored from the germline J gene. The chain carries TRBV5-1 and TRBJ2-2; D is undetermined. Trimming stripped 4 bases from V and 6 bases from J, with 10 bases between. CDR1 and CDR2 (germline): SGHRS, YFSETQ. The CDR3 loop spans 13 amino acids. The CDR3 here is CASSVRYAGELFF. Partial CDR3 DNA: TGCGCCAGCAGCGTGCGGTACGCCGGGGAG. The complete variable domain, with remaining parts taken from reference TRBV5-1 and TRBJ2-2, reads KAGVTQTPRYLIKTRGQQVTLSCSPISGHRSVSWYQQTPGQGLQFLFEYFSETQRNKGNFPGRFSGRQFSNSRSEMNVSTLELGDSALYLCASSVRYAGELFFGEGSRLTVL.

With respect to this clone: The read terminates 3 residues before the CDR3 end, so the remaining end is supplied by the germline J gene. The chain employs TRBV29-1 and TRBJ2-5, with 7 bases aligning to TRBD2. This CDR3 spans 11 amino acids. The V gene's germline CDR1 is SQVTM and CDR2 ANQGSEA. Trimming at V came to 7 bases and at J to 4 bases, leaving 3 bases not matched to a gene. The CDR3 reads CSAGRGETQYF. The CDR3 DNA, read in part, is TGCAGCGCTGGGAGGGGAGAGACC. Full variable domain (missing parts from reference TRBV29-1 and TRBJ2-5): SAVISQKPSRDICQRGTSLTIQCQVDSQVTMMFWYRQQPGQSLTLIATANQGSEATYESGFVIDKFPISRPNLTFSTLTVSNMSPEDSSIYLCSAGRGETQYFGPGTRLLVL.

With respect to this clone: The read terminates 3 residues ahead of where the CDR3 ends, so the germline J gene completes it. The chain couples TRBV20-1 to TRBJ2-5; perhaps TRBD2 as D (6 bases). This CDR3 region has 15 residues. Germline lookup yields CDR1 DFQATT and CDR2 SNEGSKA (reference sequence). V lost 0 bases, J lost 0 bases, and 11 bases lay in between. The CDR3 loop reads CSARDGGEHQETQYF. The covered CDR3 bases are TGCAGTGCTAGAGACGGGGGAGAGCACCAAGAGACC.

About this clone: The read is 3 residues too short to cover the CDR3 end, so that end is filled in from the germline J gene. The rearrangement uses TRBV2 and TRBJ2-4; 12 positions agree with TRBD2. CDR3 length: 12 residues. Germline V gene lookup returns CDR1 SNHLY and CDR2 FYNNEI. The sequenced part of the CDR3 DNA is TGTGCCAGCAGGGGGACTAGCGGGTTT. Translated: CASRGTSGF. The whole CDR3 is CASRGTSGFQYF. The variable domain in full, with the rest retrieved from reference TRBV2 and TRBJ2-4, is EPEVTQTPSHQVTQMGQEVILRCVPISNHLYFYWYRQILGQKVEFLVSFYNNEISEKSEIFDDQFSVERPDGSNFTLKIRSTKLEDSAMYFCASRGTSGFQYFGAGTRLSVL.

Concerning this clone itself: The missing CDR3 end, 3 residues past where the read stops, is filled in from the germline J gene. The rearrangement joins TRBV3-1 (or the pseudogene TRBV3-2) to TRBJ2-7; the match to TRBD2 covers 12 bases. The CDR3 is made up of 15 amino acids. Trimming took 1 base from V and 6 from J; bases not matched to a gene: 4. Germline values: CDR1 LGHDT, CDR2 YNNKEL (reference sequence). The DNA read from the CDR3 is TGTGCCAGCAGCCAAGGGCTAGCGGGAGGGCGCGAG. Its protein product is CASSQGLAGGRE. The entire CDR3 protein is CASSQGLAGGREQYF.

About this clone itself: The DNA ends 3 residues before the CDR3 does, and the rest of the CDR3 is filled in from the germline J gene. The chain has TRBV20-1 and TRBJ1-1, with D unclear. Trimming shortened V by 1 base and J by 0 bases, and 9 bases separated the two germline ends. The CDR3 is made up of 14 amino acids. Per the germline V gene, CDR1 is DFQATT and CDR2 is SNEGSKA (reference sequence). CDR3: CSARGPGLNTEAFF. The DNA read from the CDR3 is TGCAGTGCTAGAGGTCCGGGGTTGAACACTGAA.